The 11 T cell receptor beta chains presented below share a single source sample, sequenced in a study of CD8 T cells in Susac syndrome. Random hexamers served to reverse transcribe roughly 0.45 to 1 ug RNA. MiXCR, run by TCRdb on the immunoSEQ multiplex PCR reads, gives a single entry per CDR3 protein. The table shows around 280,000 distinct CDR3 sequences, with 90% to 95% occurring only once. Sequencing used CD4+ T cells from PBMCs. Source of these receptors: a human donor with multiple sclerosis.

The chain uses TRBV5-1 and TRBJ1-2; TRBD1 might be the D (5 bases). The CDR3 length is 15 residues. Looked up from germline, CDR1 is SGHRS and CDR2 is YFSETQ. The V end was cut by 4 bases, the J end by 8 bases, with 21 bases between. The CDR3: CASSQPGAVGGGYTF. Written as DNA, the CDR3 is TGCGCCAGCAGCCAGCCCGGGGCTGTCGGGGGAGGCTACACCTTC.

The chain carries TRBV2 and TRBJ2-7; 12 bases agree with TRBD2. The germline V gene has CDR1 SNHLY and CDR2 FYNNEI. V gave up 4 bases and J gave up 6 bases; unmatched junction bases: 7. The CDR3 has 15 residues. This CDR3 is CASSVRLAGDSEQYF. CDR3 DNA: TGTGCCAGCAGTGTCCGACTAGCGGGGGACTCCGAGCAGTACTTC. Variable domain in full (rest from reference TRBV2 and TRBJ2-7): EPEVTQTPSHQVTQMGQEVILRCVPISNHLYFYWYRQILGQKVEFLVSFYNNEISEKSEIFDDQFSVERPDGSNFTLKIRSTKLEDSAMYFCASSVRLAGDSEQYFGPGTRLTVT.

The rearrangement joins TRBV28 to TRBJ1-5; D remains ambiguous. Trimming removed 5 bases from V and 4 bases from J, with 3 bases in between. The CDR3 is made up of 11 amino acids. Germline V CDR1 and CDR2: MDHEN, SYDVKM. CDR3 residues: CASSANQPQHF. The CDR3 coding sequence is TGTGCCAGCAGTGCGAATCAGCCCCAGCATTTT.

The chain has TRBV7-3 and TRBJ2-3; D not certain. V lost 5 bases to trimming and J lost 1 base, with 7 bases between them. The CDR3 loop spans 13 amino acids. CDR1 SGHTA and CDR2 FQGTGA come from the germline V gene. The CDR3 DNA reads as TGTGCCAGCAGCCCGTCCCGCACAGATACGCAGTATTTT. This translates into CASSPSRTDTQYF.

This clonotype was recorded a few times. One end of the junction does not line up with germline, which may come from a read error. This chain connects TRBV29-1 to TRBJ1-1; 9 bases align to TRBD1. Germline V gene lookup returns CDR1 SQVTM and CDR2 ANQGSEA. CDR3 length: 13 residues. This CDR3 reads CSVDRDRVAEAFF. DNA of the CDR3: TGTAGCGTCGACCGGGACAGGGTCGCTGAAGCTTTCTTT.

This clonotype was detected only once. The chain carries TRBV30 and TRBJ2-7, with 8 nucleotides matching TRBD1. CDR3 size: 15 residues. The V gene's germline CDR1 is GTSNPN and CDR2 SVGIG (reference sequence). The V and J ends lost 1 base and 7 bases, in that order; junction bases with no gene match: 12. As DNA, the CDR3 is TGTGCCTGGAGTGCTGACAGGGGCTACCCGCCGGAGCAGTACTTC. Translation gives CAWSADRGYPPEQYF.

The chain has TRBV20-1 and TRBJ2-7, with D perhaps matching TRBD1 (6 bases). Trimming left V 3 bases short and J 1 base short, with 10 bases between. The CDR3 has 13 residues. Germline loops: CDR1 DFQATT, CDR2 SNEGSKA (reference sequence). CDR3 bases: TGCAGTGCTAGCCGGACAGTTTCCTACGAGCAGTACTTC. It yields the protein CSASRTVSYEQYF.

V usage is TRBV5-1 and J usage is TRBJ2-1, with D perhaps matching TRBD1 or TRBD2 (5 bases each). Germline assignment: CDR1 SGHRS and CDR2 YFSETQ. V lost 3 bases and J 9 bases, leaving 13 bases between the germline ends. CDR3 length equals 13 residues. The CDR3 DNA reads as TGCGCCAGCAGCTGGATAGGGGCGGGTGAGCAGTTCTTC. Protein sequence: CASSWIGAGEQFF.

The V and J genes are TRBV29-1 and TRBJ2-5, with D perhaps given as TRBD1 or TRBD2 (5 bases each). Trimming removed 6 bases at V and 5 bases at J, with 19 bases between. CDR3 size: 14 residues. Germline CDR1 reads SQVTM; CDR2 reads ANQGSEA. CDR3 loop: CSVSVGGAAETQYF. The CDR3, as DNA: TGCAGCGTCTCAGTTGGGGGAGCCGCGGAGACCCAGTACTTC.

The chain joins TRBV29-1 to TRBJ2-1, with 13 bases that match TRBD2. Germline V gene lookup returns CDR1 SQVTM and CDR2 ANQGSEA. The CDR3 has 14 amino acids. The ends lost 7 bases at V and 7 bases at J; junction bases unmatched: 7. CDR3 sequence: CSAWTSGRGNEQFF. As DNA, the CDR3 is TGCAGCGCCTGGACTAGCGGGAGAGGTAATGAGCAGTTCTTC.

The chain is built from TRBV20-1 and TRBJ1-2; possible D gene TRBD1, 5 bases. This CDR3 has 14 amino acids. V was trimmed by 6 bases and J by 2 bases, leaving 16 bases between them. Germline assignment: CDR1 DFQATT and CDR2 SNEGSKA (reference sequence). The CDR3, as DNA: TGCAGTGCCCCTCCGGACACCGTGAACTATGGCTACACCTTC. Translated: CSAPPDTVNYGYTF.